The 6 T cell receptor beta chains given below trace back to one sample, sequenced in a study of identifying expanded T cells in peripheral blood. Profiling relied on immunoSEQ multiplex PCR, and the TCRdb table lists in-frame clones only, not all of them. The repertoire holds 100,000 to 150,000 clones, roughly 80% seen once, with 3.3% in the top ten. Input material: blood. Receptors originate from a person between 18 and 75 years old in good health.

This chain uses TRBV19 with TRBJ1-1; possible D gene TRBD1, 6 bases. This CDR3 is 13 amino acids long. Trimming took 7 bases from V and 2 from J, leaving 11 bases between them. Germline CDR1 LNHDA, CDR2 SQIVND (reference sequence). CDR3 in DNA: TGTGCCAGTAATAAGGACAGAAACACTGAAGCTTTCTTT. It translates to CASNKDRNTEAFF.

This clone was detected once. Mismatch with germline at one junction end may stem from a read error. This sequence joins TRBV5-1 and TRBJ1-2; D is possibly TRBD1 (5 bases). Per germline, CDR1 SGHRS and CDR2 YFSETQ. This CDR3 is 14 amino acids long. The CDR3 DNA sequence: TGCGCCAGCAGCTTGGATACTACGGGGCCCAGGGAAGTCTTC. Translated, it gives CASSLDTTGPREVF.

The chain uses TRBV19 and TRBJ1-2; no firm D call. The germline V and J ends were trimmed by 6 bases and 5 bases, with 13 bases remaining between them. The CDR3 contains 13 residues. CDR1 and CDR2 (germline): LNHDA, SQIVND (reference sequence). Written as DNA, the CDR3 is TGTGCCAGTAGGCGAGAGTCCCAGTATGGCTACACCTTC. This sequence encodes CASRRESQYGYTF.

CDR3 amino acids: CASSLSLGLYNSPLHF. CDR3 DNA: TGTGCCAGCAGCTTATCCCTGGGCCTCTATAATTCACCCCTCCACTTT. The rearrangement links TRBV13 to TRBJ1-6; no definite D call. This CDR3 comprises 16 residues. Trimming took off 2 bases at V and 3 bases at J, with 11 bases between the two ends. Germline V gives CDR1 PRHDT, CDR2 FYEKMQ (reference sequence).

This chain's CDR3 is CASWGQGSGYTF. The CDR3 nucleotides read TGTGCCAGCTGGGGACAGGGGTCCGGCTACACCTTC. The gene calls are TRBV27 and TRBJ1-2, with 10 bases aligning to TRBD1. Trimming cost V 8 bases and J 8 bases; bases outside gene matches: 5. The CDR3 extends over 12 amino acids. CDR1 is MNHEY, CDR2 SMNVEV, per germline (reference sequence).

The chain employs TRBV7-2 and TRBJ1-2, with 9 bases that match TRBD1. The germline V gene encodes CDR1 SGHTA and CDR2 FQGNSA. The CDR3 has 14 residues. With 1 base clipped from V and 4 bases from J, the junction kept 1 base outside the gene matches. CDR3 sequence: CASSLGTGVYGYTF. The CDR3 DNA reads TGTGCCAGCAGCTTAGGGACAGGGGTCTATGGCTACACCTTC.